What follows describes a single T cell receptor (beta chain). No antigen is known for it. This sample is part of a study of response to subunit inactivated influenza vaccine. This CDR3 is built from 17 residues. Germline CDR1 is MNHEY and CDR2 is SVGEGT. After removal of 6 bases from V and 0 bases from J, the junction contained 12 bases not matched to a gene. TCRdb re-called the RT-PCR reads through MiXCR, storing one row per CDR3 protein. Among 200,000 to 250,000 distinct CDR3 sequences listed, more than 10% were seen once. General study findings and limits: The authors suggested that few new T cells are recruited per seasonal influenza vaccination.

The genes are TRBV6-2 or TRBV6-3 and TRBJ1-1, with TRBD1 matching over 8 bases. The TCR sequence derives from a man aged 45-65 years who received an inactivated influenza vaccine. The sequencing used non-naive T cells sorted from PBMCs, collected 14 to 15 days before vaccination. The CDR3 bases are TGTGCCAGCAGCCTAGACCGGGACAGGAGGGTGAACACTGAAGCTTTCTTT. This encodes CASSLDRDRRVNTEAFF.